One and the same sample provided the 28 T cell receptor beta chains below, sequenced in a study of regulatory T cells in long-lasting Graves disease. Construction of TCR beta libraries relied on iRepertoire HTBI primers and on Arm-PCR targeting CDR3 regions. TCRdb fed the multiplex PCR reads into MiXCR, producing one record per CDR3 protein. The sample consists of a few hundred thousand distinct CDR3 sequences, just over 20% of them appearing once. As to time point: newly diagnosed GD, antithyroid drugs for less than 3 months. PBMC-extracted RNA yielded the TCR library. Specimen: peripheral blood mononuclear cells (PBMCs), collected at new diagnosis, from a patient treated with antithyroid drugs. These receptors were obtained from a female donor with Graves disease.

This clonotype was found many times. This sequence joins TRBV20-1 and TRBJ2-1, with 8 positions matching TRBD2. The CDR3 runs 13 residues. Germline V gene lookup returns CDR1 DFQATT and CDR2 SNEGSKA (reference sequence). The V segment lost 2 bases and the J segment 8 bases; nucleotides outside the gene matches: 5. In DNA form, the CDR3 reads TGCAGTGCTAGACCCGGGGGGGAGGATGAGCAGTTCTTC. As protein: CSARPGGEDEQFF.

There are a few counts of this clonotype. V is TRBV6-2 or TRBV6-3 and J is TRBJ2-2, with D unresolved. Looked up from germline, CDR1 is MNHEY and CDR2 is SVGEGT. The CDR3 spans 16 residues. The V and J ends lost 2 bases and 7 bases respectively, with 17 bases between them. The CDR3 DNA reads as TGTGCCAGCAGTTACGTTGACGCCTATGGTAACGGGGAGCTGTTTTTT. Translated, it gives CASSYVDAYGNGELFF.

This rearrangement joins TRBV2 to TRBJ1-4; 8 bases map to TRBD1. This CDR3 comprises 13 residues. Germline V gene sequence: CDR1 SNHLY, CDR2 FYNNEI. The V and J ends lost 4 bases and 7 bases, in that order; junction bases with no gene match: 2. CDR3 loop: CASSVQGGEKLFF. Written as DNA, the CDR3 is TGTGCCAGCAGTGTACAGGGGGGTGAAAAACTGTTTTTT.

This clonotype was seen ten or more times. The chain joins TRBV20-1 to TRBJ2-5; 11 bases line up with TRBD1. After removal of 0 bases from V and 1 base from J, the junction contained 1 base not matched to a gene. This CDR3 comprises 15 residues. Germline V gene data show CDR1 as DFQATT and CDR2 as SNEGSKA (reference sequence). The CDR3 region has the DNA TGCAGTGCTAGAGATGGGACAGGGGGCCAAGAGACCCAGTACTTC. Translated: CSARDGTGGQETQYF.

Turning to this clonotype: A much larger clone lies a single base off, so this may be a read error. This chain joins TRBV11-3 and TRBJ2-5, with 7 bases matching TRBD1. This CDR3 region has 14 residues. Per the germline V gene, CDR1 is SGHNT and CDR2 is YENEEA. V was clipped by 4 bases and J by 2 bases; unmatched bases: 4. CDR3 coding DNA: TGTGCCAGCAGCTCAGGGACAGAACAAGAGACCCAGTACTTC. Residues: CASSSGTEQETQYF.

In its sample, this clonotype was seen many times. CDR3 in DNA: TGCGCCCCGACCCAAGGAGGCGATGAGCAGTTCTTC. It is translated as CAPTQGGDEQFF. The chain carries TRBV20-1 and TRBJ2-1; TRBD2 is a possible D gene (5 bases). Germline lookup yields CDR1 DFQATT and CDR2 SNEGSKA (reference sequence). This CDR3 contains 12 residues.

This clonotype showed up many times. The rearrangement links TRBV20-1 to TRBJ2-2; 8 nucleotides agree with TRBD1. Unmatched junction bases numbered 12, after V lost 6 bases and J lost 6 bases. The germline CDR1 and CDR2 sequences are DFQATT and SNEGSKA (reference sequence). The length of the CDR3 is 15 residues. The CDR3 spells CSAPTSGQAAGELFF. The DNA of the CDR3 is TGCAGTGCCCCAACGTCGGGACAGGCCGCCGGGGAGCTGTTTTTT.

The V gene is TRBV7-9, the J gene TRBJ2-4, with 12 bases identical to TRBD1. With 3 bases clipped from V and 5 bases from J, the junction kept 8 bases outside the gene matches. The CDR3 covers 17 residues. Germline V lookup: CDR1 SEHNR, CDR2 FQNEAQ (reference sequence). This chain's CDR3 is CASSLAGTGGMENIQYF. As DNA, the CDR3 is TGTGCCAGCAGCTTGGCCGGGACAGGGGGCATGGAAAACATTCAGTACTTC.

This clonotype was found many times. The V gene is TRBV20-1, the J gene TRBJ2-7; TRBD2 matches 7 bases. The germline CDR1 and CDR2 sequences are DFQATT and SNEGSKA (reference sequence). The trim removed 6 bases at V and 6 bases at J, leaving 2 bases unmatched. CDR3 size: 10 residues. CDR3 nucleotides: TGCAGTGCCTCGGGGGGCGAGCAGTACTTC. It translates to CSASGGEQYF.

The CDR3 nucleotides are TGTGCCAGCAGGAAGAGACAGCTGGGCTACACCTTC. Amino acids: CASRKRQLGYTF. V gene TRBV6-1 combines with J gene TRBJ1-2, with D maybe TRBD1 (5 bases). CDR1 is MNHNS and CDR2 is SASEGT in the germline V gene. The CDR3 has 12 residues. V was pared by 6 bases and J by 8 bases, with 13 bases between.

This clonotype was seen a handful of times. CDR3 bases: TGTGCCAGCAGCGTAGGGGGGGCGCGGGTGGAGACCCAGTACTTC. Protein: CASSVGGARVETQYF. The gene calls are TRBV9 and TRBJ2-5; either TRBD1 or TRBD2 may fit D (6 bases each). V was trimmed by 0 bases and J by 5 bases, leaving 14 bases between them. The CDR3 loop spans 15 amino acids. Germline V gene sequence: CDR1 SGDLS, CDR2 YYNGEE.

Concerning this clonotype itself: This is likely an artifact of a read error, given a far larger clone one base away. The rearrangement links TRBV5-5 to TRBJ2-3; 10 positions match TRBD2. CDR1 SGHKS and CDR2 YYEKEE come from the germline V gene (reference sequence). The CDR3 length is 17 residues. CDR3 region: CTSSSGLGTSVTDTQYF. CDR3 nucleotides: TGTACCAGCAGCTCCGGTTTGGGGACTAGCGTCACAGATACGCAGTATTTT.

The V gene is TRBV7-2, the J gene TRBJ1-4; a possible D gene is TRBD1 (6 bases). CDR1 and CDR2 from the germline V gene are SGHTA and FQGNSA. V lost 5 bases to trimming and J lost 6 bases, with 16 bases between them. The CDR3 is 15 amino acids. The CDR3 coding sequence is TGTGCCAGCAGCCCCGGGGGGCGAACGTATGAAAAACTGTTTTTT. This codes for CASSPGGRTYEKLFF.

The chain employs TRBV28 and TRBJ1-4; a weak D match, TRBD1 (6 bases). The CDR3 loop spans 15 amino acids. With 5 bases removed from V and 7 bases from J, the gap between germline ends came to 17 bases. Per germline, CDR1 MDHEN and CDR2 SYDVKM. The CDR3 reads CASSTDSTVGEKLFF. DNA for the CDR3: TGTGCCAGCAGTACGGACAGCACCGTCGGTGAAAAACTGTTTTTT.

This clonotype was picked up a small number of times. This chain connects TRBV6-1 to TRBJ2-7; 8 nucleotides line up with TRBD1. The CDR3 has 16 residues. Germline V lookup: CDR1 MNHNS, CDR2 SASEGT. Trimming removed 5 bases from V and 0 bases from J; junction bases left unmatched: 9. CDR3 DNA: TGTGCCAGCAGTAAGAGAACAGGGGGGAGCTCCTACGAGCAGTACTTC. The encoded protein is CASSKRTGGSSYEQYF.

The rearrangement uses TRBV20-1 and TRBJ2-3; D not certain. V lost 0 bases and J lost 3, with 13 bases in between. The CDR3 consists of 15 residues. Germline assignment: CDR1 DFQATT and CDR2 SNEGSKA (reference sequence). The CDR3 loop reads CSARDPKVETDTQYF. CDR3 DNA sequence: TGCAGTGCTAGAGATCCGAAAGTGGAAACAGATACGCAGTATTTT.

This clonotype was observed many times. CDR3 loop: CATSRDGSTTSYEQYF. DNA of the CDR3: TGTGCCACCAGCAGAGACGGATCCACTACCTCCTACGAGCAGTACTTC. The chain links TRBV15 to TRBJ2-7; D unresolved. Germline V gene sequence: CDR1 LNHNV, CDR2 YYDKDF (reference sequence). V was pared by 0 bases and J by 0 bases, with 12 bases between. CDR3 length: 16 residues.

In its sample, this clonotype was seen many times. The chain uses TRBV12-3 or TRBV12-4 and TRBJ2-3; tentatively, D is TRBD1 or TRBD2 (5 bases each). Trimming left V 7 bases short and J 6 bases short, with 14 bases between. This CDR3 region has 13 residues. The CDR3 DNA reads TGTGCCAGCACCCGGGGCTCACAGGATACGCAGTATTTT. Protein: CASTRGSQDTQYF.

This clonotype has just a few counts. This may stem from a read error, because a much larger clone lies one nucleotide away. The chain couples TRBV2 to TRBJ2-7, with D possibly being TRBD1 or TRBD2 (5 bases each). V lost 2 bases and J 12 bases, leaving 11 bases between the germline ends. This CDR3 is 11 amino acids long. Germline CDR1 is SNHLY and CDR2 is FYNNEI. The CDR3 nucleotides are TGTGCCAGCAGTGAAACAGAGGGGCGGTACTTC. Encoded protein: CASSETEGRYF. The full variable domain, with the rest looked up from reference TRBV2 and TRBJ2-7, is EPEVTQTPSHQVTQMGQEVILRCVPISNHLYFYWYRQILGQKVEFLVSFYNNEISEKSEIFDDQFSVERPDGSNFTLKIRSTKLEDSAMYFCASSETEGRYFGPGTRLTVT.

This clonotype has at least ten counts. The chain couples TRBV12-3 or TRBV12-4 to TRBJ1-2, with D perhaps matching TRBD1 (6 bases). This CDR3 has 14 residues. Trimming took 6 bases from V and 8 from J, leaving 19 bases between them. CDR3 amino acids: CASRRSGGRNGYTF. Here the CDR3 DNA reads TGTGCCAGCAGACGCAGCGGGGGGCGCAACGGCTACACCTTC.

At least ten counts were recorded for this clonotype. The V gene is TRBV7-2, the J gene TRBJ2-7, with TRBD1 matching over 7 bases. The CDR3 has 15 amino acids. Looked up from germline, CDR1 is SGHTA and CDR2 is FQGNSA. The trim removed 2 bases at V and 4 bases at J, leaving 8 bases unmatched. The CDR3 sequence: CASSLRQGQTYEQYF. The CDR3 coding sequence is TGTGCCAGCAGCTTAAGACAGGGCCAGACTTACGAGCAGTACTTC.

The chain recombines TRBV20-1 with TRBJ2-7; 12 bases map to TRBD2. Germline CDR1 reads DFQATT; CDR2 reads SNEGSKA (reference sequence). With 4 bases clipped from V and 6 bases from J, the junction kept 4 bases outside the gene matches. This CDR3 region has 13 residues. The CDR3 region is CSATTSGGFEQYF. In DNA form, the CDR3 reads TGCAGTGCTACGACTAGCGGGGGATTCGAGCAGTACTTC.

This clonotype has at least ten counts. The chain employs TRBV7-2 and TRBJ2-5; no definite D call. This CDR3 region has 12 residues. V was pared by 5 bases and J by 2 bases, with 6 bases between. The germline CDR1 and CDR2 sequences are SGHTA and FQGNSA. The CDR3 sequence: CASSTGQETQYF. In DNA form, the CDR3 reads TGTGCCAGCAGCACCGGACAAGAGACCCAGTACTTC.

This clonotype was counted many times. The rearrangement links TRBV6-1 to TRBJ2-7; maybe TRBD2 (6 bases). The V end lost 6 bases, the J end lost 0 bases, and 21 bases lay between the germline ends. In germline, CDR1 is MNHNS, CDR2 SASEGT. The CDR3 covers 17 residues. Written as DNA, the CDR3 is TGTGCCAGCAGGACAACCGCGGGGTACCAAAGCTCCTACGAGCAGTACTTC. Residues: CASRTTAGYQSSYEQYF.

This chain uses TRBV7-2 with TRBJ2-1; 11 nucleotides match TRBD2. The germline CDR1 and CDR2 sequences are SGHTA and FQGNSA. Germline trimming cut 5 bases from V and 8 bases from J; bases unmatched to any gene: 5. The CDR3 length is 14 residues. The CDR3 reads CASSRGTSGYEQFF. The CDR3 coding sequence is TGTGCCAGCAGCCGAGGGACTAGCGGATATGAGCAGTTCTTC.

The chain's CDR3 is CSARKGQGIHGYTF. In DNA form, the CDR3 reads TGCAGTGCTAGGAAAGGACAGGGGATCCATGGCTACACCTTC. This chain links TRBV20-1 with TRBJ1-2; 9 bases map to TRBD1. CDR3 length: 14 residues. CDR1 and CDR2 from the germline V gene are DFQATT and SNEGSKA (reference sequence). Trimming removed 3 bases from V and 6 bases from J; junction bases left unmatched: 8.

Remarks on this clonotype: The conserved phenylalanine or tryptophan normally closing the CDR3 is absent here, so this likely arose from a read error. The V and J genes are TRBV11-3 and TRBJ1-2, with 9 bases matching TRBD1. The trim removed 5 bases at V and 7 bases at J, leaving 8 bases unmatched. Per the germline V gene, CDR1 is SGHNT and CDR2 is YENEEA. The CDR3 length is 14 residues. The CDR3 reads CASSIKQGALGYTL. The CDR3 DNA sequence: TGTGCCAGCAGCATAAAACAGGGGGCGCTTGGCTACACCCTC.

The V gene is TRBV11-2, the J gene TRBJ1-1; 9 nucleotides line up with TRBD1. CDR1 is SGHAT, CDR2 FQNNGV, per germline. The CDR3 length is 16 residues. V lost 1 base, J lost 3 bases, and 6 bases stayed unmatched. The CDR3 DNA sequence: TGTGCCAGCAGCTTAGCTTGGACAGGGGAGGACACTGAAGCTTTCTTT. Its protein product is CASSLAWTGEDTEAFF.